This TCR beta chain was captured in a study of shared clonotypes between healthy human individuals. Study results and limitations: Represented genetic and exposure-history diversity was restricted by having few donors.

Germline CDR1 reads SGHTA; CDR2 reads FQGNSA. The CDR3 extends over 14 amino acids. V gave up 1 base and J gave up 6 bases, with 13 bases separating them. The naive CD8 population came from CD45RO-negative cells selected for CCR7, without terminally differentiated effector memory CD45RA+ cells. Donors were Caucasian adults residing in Nashville, Tennessee, USA. Data came from immunoSEQ multiplex PCR; TCRdb stores just in-frame clones and leaves some out. The sample contains approximately 2,000,000 clones, around 93% of which appear only once. Concerning this clone: Antigen specificity is unknown.

The specimen sequenced was naive CD8+ T cells from PBMCs. This sequence originates from a man younger than 35 in good health. Some clones in this sample may be carry-over from other donors' samples. The rearrangement uses TRBV7-2 and TRBJ2-7, with D uncertain. CDR3 DNA: TGTGCCAGCAGCTTAGGTAACCCCGCGGTCGAGCAGTACTTC. Translation: CASSLGNPAVEQYF.